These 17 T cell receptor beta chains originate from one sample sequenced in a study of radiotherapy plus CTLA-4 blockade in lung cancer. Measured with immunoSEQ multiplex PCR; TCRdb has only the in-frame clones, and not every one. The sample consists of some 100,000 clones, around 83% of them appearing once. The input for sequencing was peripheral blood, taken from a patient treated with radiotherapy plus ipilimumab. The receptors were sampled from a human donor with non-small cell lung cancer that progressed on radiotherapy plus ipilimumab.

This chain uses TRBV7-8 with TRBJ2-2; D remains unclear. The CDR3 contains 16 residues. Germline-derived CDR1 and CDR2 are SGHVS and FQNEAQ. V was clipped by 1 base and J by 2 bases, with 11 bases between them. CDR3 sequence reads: CASSLGGRSNTGELFF. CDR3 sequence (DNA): TGTGCCAGCAGCTTAGGTGGGCGAAGCAACACCGGGGAGCTGTTTTTT.

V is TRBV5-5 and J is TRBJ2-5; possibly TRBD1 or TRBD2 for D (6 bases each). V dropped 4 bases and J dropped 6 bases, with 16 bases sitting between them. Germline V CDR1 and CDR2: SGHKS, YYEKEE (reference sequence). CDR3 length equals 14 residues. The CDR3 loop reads CASSRDGGLKTQYF. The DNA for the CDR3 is TGTGCCAGCAGCCGTGATGGGGGGCTGAAGACCCAGTACTTC.

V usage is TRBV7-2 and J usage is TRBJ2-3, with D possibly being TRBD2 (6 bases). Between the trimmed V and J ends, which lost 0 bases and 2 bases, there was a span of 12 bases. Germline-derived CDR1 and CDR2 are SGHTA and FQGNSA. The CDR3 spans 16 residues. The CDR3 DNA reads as TGTGCCAGCAGCTTAGCGCGGGCGGGGTCCACAGATACGCAGTATTTT. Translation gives CASSLARAGSTDTQYF. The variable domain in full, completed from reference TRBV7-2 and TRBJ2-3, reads GAGVSQSPSNKVTEKGKDVELRCDPISGHTALYWYRQSLGQGLEFLIYFQGNSAPDKSGLPSDRFSAERTGGSVSTLTIQRTQQEDSAVYLCASSLARAGSTDTQYFGPGTRLTVL.

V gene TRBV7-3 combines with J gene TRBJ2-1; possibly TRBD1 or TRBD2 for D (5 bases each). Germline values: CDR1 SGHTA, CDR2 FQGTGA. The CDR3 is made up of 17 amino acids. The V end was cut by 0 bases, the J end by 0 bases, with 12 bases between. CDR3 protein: CASSLTTTRGSYNEQFF. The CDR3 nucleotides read TGTGCCAGCAGCTTAACGACTACTAGGGGCTCCTACAATGAGCAGTTCTTC.

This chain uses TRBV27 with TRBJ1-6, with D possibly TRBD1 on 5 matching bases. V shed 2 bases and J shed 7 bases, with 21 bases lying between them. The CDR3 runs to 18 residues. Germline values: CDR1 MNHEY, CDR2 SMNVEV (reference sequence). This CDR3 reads CASSLSRRDRRGNSPLHF. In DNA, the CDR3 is TGTGCCAGCAGTTTAAGTCGGAGGGACCGACGGGGGAATTCACCCCTCCACTTT.

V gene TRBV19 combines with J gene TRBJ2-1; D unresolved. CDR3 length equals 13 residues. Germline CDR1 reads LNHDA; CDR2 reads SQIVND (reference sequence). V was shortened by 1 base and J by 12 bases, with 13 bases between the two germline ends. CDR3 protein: CASSIGKSFAQFF. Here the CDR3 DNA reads TGTGCCAGTAGTATAGGGAAGAGCTTCGCGCAGTTCTTC.

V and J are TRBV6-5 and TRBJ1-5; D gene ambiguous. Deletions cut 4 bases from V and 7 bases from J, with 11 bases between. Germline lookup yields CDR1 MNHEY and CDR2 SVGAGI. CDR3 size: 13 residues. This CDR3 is CASSSQEDQPQHF. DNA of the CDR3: TGTGCCAGCAGTTCCCAGGAAGACCAGCCCCAGCATTTT.

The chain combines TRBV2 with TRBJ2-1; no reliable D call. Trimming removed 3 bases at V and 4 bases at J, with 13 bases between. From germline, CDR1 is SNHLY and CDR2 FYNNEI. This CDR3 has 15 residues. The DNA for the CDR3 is TGTGCCAGCAGTGATGGACCCCGACCTTACAATGAGCAGTTCTTC. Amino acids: CASSDGPRPYNEQFF.

DNA of the CDR3: TGTGCCAGCTCTCGCCCTGAGGGGGGCGATTCACCCCTCCACTTT. It encodes CASSRPEGGDSPLHF. V is TRBV18 and J is TRBJ1-6; possible D gene TRBD1, 6 bases. V lost 6 bases to trimming and J lost 8 bases, with 17 bases between them. The length of the CDR3 is 15 residues. Germline values: CDR1 KGHSH, CDR2 LQKENI.

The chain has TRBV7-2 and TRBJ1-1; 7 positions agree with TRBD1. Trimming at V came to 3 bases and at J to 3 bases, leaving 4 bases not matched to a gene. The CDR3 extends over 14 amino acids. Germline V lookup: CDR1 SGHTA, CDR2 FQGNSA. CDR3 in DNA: TGTGCCAGCAGCTTCCACAGGGGAGACACTGAAGCTTTCTTT. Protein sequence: CASSFHRGDTEAFF.

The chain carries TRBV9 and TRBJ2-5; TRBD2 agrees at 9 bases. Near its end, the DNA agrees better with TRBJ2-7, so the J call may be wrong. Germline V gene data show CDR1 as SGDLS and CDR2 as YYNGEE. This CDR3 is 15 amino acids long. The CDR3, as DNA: TGTGCCAGCAGCGTAGTGGACCAGCGGGAGGCCGAGCAGTACTTC. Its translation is CASSVVDQREAEQYF.

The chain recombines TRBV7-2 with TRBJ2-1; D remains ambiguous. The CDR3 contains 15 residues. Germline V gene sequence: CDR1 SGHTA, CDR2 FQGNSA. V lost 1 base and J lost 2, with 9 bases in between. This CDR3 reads CASSLGPGTYNEQFF. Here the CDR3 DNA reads TGTGCCAGCAGCTTAGGGCCGGGCACCTACAATGAGCAGTTCTTC.

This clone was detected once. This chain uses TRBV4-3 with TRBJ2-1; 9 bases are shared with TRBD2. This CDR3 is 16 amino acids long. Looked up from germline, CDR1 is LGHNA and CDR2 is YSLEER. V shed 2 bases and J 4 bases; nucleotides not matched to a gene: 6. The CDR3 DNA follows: TGCGCCAGCAGCCAACCCACTAGCGGGCCTTACAATGAGCAGTTCTTC. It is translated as CASSQPTSGPYNEQFF.

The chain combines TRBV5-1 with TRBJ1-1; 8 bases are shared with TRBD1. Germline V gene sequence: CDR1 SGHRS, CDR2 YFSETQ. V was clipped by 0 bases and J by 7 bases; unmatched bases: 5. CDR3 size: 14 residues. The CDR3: CASSLEQGAGEAFF. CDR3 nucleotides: TGCGCCAGCAGCTTGGAGCAGGGGGCAGGTGAAGCTTTCTTT.

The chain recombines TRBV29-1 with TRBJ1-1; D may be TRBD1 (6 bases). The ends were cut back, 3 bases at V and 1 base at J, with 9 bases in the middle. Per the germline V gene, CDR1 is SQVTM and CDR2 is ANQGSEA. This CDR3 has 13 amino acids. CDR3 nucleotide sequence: TGCAGCGTTGAGAACAGGGCGAACACTGAAGCTTTCTTT. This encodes CSVENRANTEAFF.

The CDR3 loop reads CASSPPVLAGERRAREQYF. In DNA, the CDR3 is TGTGCCAGCTCACCACCGGTGCTAGCGGGAGAACGGAGAGCACGCGAGCAGTACTTC. The V gene is TRBV18, the J gene TRBJ2-7, with 10 bases aligning to TRBD2. Germline trimming cut 0 bases from V and 6 bases from J; bases unmatched to any gene: 17. The germline V gene encodes CDR1 KGHSH and CDR2 LQKENI. The CDR3 length is 19 residues. The full variable domain, rest sourced from reference TRBV18 and TRBJ2-7, is NAGVMQNPRHLVRRRGQEARLRCSPMKGHSHVYWYRQLPEEGLKFMVYLQKENIIDESGMPKERFSAEFPKEGPSILRIQQVVRGDSAAYFCASSPPVLAGERRAREQYFGPGTRLTVT.

CDR3 bases: TGTGCCAGCAGCTCCGCCCCTAACTATGGCTACACCTTC. Protein product: CASSSAPNYGYTF. V and J are TRBV7-2 and TRBJ1-2; D is uncertain. V lost 4 bases and J lost 0, with 6 bases in between. Per the germline V gene, CDR1 is SGHTA and CDR2 is FQGNSA. The CDR3 spans 13 residues. The whole variable domain, filled in from reference TRBV7-2 and TRBJ1-2, reads GAGVSQSPSNKVTEKGKDVELRCDPISGHTALYWYRQSLGQGLEFLIYFQGNSAPDKSGLPSDRFSAERTGGSVSTLTIQRTQQEDSAVYLCASSSAPNYGYTFGSGTRLTVV.